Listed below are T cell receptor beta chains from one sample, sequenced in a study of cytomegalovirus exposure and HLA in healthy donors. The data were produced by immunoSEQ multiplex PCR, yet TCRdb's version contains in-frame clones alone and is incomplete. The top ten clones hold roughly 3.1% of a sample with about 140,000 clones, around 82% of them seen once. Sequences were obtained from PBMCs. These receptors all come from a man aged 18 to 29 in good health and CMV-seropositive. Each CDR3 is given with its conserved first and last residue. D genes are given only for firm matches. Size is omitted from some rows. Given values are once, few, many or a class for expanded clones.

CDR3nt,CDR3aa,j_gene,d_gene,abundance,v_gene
TGCGCCAGCAGCTTGGAGGTCGGGGGGTACGGCTATGGCTACACCTTC,CASSLEVGGYGYGYTF,TRBJ1-2,.,.,TRBV5-1
TGTGCCAGCAGCTTGGTGGGCAGCTCTGGGGCCAACGTCCTGACTTTC,CASSLVGSSGANVLTF,TRBJ2-6,.,few,TRBV5-6
TGTGCCAGCAGCTTAGCGCCAGGGGCGCACGAGCAGTACTTC,CASSLAPGAHEQYF,TRBJ2-7,.,.,TRBV7-6
TGTGCCAGCAGCCGGGACTCTAGCAATCAGCCCCAGCATTTT,CASSRDSSNQPQHF,TRBJ1-5,.,.,TRBV19
TGTGCCAGCAGCTTAGGTAGCGGCCAAGAGACCCAGTACTTC,CASSLGSGQETQYF,TRBJ2-5,.,once,TRBV5-4
TGTTCCAGCAGCTTATCCATAGCGGGAGATTTGGAGACCCAGTACTTC,CSSSLSIAGDLETQYF,TRBJ2-5,TRBD2,.,TRBV7-9
TGTGCCAGCAGCCAAGATCCCCAGGCCGAAGCTTTCTTT,CASSQDPQAEAFF,TRBJ1-1,.,.,TRBV4-2
TGTGCCACCAGCAGAGGGGTCGTGACTTCGCTCACAGATACGCAGTATTTT,CATSRGVVTSLTDTQYF,TRBJ2-3,.,.,TRBV15
TGTGCCAGCAGCAACGGTAGAGGCGGGGAGCTGTTTTTT,CASSNGRGGELFF,TRBJ2-2,.,.,TRBV21-1
TGTGCCAGCCCACCCGGGAGACACACAAACACTGAAGCTTTCTTT,CASPPGRHTNTEAFF,TRBJ1-1,.,.,TRBV28
TGTGCCAGTCGGGGACAGGGAGCAGCCAAAAACATTCAGTACTTC,CASRGQGAAKNIQYF,TRBJ2-4,TRBD1,.,TRBV6-5
TGTGCCAGCAGCTTCCTAGCGGGAGTGGGGTACGAGCAGTACTTC,CASSFLAGVGYEQYF,TRBJ2-7,TRBD2,.,TRBV7-2
TGTGCCAGCAGCCCGCGCGAAACTAATGAAAAACTGTTTTTT,CASSPRETNEKLFF,TRBJ1-4,.,.,TRBV5-4
TGCGCCAGCAGCTGGGGGACAGGGGTTGACTATAATGGCTACACCTTC,CASSWGTGVDYNGYTF,TRBJ1-2,TRBD1,.,TRBV5-1
TGTGCCAGCAACTCCGGGACAGGGATATACGAGCAGTACTTC,CASNSGTGIYEQYF,TRBJ2-7,TRBD1,.,TRBV28
TGTGCCAGCAAAAAGGCCTTAAGCGGCACTGAAGCTTTCTTT,CASKKALSGTEAFF,TRBJ1-1,.,.,TRBV2
TGTGCCAGCTTGGGGCTACGAGAGACCCAGTACTTC,CASLGLRETQYF,TRBJ2-5,.,.,TRBV28
TGTGCCAGCAGCTTAATCGGGGACAGGGGGTACGAGCAGTACTTC,CASSLIGDRGYEQYF,TRBJ2-7,TRBD1,.,TRBV7-9
TGTGCCACCAGCAGACGGGACAGGGGGCTTTTCAACTATGGCTACACCTTC,CATSRRDRGLFNYGYTF,TRBJ1-2,TRBD1,.,TRBV15
TGTGCCAGTAGTATAACCGGGAACCAAGAGACCCAGTACTTC,CASSITGNQETQYF,TRBJ2-5,.,once,TRBV19
TGTGCCAGCAGCAAAAATCGGATTAAGCGGACCGATGAGCAGTTCTTC,CASSKNRIKRTDEQFF,TRBJ2-1,.,.,TRBV21-1
TGTGCCTGGAGTCAGGGGGCGGGCGAGCAGTACTTC,CAWSQGAGEQYF,TRBJ2-7,TRBD1,once,TRBV30
TGCGCCAGCAGCCCTGGAGTTGATGGGGCGGGAGGGCCTCTCGCCTACAATGAGCAGTTCTTC,CASSPGVDGAGGPLAYNEQFF,TRBJ2-1,TRBD2,.,TRBV5-1
TGTGCCAGCAGTCCCGGGGGGGAGCGAAGGGTGGTAGGAAACACCATATATTTT,CASSPGGERRVVGNTIYF,TRBJ1-3,.,.,TRBV28
TGTGCCAGCTCACCACCTCCCCGGACAGGGAACCCTGAGCTGTTTTTT,CASSPPPRTGNPELFF,TRBJ2-2,TRBD1,.,TRBV18
TGCGCCAGTTCACCGGGACAACCTAATGAAAAACTGTTTTTT,CASSPGQPNEKLFF,TRBJ1-4,.,.,TRBV5-1
TGTGCCAGTAGTATCCGACAAGGGGAGGGAGGCTACACCTTC,CASSIRQGEGGYTF,TRBJ1-2,.,.,TRBV19
TGTGCCAGCAGCTTAGGTGGGCCTGCCTACGAGCAGTACTTC,CASSLGGPAYEQYF,TRBJ2-7,.,.,TRBV7-8
TGTGCCAGCAGCCCGGCGGGGGAGAAGAAGTTCTTC,CASSPAGEKKFF,TRBJ2-1,TRBD2,.,TRBV13
TGTGCCAGCAGTGCCCGTACCGGTGAAGCTTTCTTT,CASSARTGEAFF,TRBJ1-1,.,.,TRBV6-1
TGTGCCAGTAAGCCCACGGACAGGGGGCCTTTCGTTAGCAATCAGCCCCAGCATTTT,CASKPTDRGPFVSNQPQHF,TRBJ1-5,TRBD1,.,TRBV19
TGTGCCAGCAGCCAAGAAGGACTAGCGGGAGAAGAGACCCAGTACTTC,CASSQEGLAGEETQYF,TRBJ2-5,TRBD2,.,TRBV5-4
TGTGCCAGCAGCCATTTCGGCGGACAGGGCGCTCAGCCCCAGCATTTT,CASSHFGGQGAQPQHF,TRBJ1-5,TRBD1,.,TRBV7-9
TGTGCCAGCAGCTCCAGGACACTGGAGGAGACCCAGTACTTC,CASSSRTLEETQYF,TRBJ2-5,.,.,TRBV7-8
TGTGCCAGCAGCCCGCGAACTAGCGGGTTCGAGGAGCAGTACTTC,CASSPRTSGFEEQYF,TRBJ2-7,TRBD2,.,TRBV11-2
TGTGCCAGCAGTGAAGCGTCGACAGGGGAAAGCACAGATACGCAGTATTTT,CASSEASTGESTDTQYF,TRBJ2-3,TRBD1,.,TRBV2